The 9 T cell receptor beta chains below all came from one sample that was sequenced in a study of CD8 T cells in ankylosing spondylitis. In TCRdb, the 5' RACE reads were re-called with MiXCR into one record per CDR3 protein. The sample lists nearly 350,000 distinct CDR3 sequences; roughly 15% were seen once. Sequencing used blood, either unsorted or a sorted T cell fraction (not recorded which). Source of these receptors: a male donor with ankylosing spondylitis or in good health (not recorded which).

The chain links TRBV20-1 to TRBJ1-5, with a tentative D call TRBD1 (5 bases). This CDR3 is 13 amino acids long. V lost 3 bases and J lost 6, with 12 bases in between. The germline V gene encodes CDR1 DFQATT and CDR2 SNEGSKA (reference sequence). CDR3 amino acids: CSASRQGGQPQHF. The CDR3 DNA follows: TGCAGTGCTAGTCGGCAGGGTGGTCAGCCCCAGCATTTT.

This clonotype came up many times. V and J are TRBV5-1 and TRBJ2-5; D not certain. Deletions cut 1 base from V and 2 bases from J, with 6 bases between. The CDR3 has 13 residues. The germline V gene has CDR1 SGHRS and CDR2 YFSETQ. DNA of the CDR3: TGCGCCAGCAGCTTGACAGCTCAAGAGACCCAGTACTTC. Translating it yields CASSLTAQETQYF. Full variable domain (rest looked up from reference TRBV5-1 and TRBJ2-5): KAGVTQTPRYLIKTRGQQVTLSCSPISGHRSVSWYQQTPGQGLQFLFEYFSETQRNKGNFPGRFSGRQFSNSRSEMNVSTLELGDSALYLCASSLTAQETQYFGPGTRLLVL.

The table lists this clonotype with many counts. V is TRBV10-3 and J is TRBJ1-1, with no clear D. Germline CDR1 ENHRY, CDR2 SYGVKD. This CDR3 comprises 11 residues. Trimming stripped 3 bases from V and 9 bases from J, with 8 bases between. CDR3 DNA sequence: TGTGCCATCAGTGATGACCGGCAAGCTTTCTTT. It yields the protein CAISDDRQAFF.

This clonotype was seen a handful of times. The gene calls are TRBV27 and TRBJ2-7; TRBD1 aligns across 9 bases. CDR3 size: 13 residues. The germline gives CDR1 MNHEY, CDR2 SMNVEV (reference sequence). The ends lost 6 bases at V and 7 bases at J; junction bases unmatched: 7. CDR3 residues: CASRLTGGNEQYF. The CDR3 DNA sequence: TGTGCCAGCAGGCTGACAGGGGGTAATGAGCAGTACTTC.

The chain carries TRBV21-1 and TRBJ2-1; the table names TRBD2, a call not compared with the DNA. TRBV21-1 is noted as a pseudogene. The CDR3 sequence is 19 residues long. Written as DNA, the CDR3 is TGTGCCAGCAGCCGCTGTAGAATTCGTGGACTAGCGCTTTACAATGAGCAGTTCTTC. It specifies CASSRCRIRGLALYNEQFF.

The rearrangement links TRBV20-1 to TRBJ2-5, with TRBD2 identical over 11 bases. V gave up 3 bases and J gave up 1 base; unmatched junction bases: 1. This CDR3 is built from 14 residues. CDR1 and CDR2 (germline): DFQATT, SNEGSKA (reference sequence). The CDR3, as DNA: TGCAGTGCTAGGGGACTAGCGGTCCAAGAGACCCAGTACTTC. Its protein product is CSARGLAVQETQYF.

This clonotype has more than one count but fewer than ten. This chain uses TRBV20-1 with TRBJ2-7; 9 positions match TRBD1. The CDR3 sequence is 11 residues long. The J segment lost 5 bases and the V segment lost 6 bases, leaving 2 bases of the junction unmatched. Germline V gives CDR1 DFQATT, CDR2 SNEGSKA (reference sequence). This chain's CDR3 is CSARTGDEQYF. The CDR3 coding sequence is TGCAGTGCAAGGACAGGGGACGAGCAGTACTTC.

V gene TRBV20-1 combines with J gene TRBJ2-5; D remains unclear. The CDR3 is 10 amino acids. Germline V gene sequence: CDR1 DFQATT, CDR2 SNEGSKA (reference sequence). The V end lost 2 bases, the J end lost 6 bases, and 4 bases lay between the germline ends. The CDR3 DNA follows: TGCAGTGCTAGATCTCAGACCCAGTACTTC. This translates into CSARSQTQYF.

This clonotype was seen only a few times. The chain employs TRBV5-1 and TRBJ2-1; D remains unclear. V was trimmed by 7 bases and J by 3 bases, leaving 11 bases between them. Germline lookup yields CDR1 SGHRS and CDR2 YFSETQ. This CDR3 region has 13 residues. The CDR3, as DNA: TGCGCCAGCTTTGAACCTATCTACAATGAGCAGTTCTTC. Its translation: CASFEPIYNEQFF.